Detailed here is one T cell receptor (beta chain). The antigen is not known. The method was immunoSEQ multiplex PCR; TCRdb's version includes in-frame clones alone and lacks a portion of them. This table has about 1 million clones, about three quarters appearing once. This entry comes from a study of shared clonotypes between healthy human individuals. Study summary: Two women and a few men aged 18 to 49 served as donors. Findings and caveats of the study: A few donors held around 5% of naive CD4 clonotypes in common. The researchers took only blood, and tissue repertoires probably look different. Compared with clonotypes that all four donors shared, non-shared clonotypes had lower generation probabilities.

CDR3 size: 17 residues. The ends were cut back, 0 bases at V and 1 base at J, with 13 bases in the middle. Germline V gene data show CDR1 as LGHNA and CDR2 as YSLEER. The specimen was memory CD4+ T cells sorted from blood. Subset indicated: CD45RA-negative fraction. The chain uses TRBV4-3 and TRBJ2-1, with a tentative D call TRBD2 (6 bases). The receptor was isolated from a man between 18 and 35 years old in good health. CDR3 in DNA: TGCGCCAGCAGCCAAGAAGGAGGGCCCGGATCCTACAATGAGCAGTTCTTC. Amino acids: CASSQEGGPGSYNEQFF.